This TCR beta chain was sequenced in a study of T cells in Graves' hyperthyroidism and ophthalmopathy. Amplification of TCR beta CDR3 regions was performed using RNA transcripts as template. During a first-round RT-PCR of the TCR CDR3, the HTBI primer set was used. One entry per CDR3 protein results from TCRdb running MiXCR on the multiplex PCR reads. The table includes around 720,000 distinct CDR3 sequences, roughly a third detected once. CDR3 length: 15 residues. J was trimmed by 6 bases and V by 1 base; bases with no gene match: 7. CDR1 and CDR2 (germline): SGHVS, FNYEAQ. The sequence derives from a woman in her forties with Graves' hyperthyroidism. The chain carries TRBV7-6 and TRBJ1-1; 8 bases match TRBD1. Input material: blood. Written as DNA, the CDR3 is TGTGCCAGCAGCTTAGATAACAGGGGGTCTGCTGAAGCTTTCTTT. It translates to CASSLDNRGSAEAFF.